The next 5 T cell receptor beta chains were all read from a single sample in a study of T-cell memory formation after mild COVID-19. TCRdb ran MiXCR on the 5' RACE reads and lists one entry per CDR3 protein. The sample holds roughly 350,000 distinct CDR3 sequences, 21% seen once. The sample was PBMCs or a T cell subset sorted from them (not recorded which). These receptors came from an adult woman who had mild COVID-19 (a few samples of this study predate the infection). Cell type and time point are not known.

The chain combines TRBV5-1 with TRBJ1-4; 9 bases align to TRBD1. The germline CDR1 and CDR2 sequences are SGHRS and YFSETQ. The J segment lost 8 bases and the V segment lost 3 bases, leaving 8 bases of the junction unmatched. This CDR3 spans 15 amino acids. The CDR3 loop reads CASSWSSTGGEKLFF. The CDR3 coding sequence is TGCGCCAGCAGCTGGTCTTCGACAGGGGGAGAAAAACTGTTTTTT. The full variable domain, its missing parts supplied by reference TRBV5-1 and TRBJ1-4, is KAGVTQTPRYLIKTRGQQVTLSCSPISGHRSVSWYQQTPGQGLQFLFEYFSETQRNKGNFPGRFSGRQFSNSRSEMNVSTLELGDSALYLCASSWSSTGGEKLFFGSGTQLSVL.

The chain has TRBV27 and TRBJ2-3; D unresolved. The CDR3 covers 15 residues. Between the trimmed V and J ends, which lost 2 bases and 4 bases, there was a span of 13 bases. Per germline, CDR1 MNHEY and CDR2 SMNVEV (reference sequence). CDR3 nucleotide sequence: TGTGCCAGCAGTTTAGGCTATTTGAGAGCAGATACGCAGTATTTT. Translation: CASSLGYLRADTQYF.

CDR3 bases: TGTGCCACCAGCTCTGGAAACACCATATATTTT. It encodes CATSSGNTIYF. The chain employs TRBV24-1 and TRBJ1-3; D not resolved. V was shortened by 7 bases and J by 0 bases, with 0 bases between the two germline ends. CDR3 length equals 11 residues. Germline CDR1 is KGHDR and CDR2 is SFDVKD.

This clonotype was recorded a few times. CDR3 nucleotide sequence: TGTGCCAGCAGCTTTTTTAAGGTGCCGGTCAGGGGGCTCTACGAGCAGTACTTC. Residues: CASSFFKVPVRGLYEQYF. The chain joins TRBV7-8 to TRBJ2-7; 8 bases fit TRBD1. With 3 bases clipped from V and 3 bases from J, the junction kept 16 bases outside the gene matches. The CDR3 runs 18 residues. From germline, CDR1 is SGHVS and CDR2 FQNEAQ. The variable domain in full, with the rest retrieved from reference TRBV7-8 and TRBJ2-7, is GAGVSQSPRYKVAKRGQDVALRCDPISGHVSLFWYQQALGQGPEFLTYFQNEAQLDKSGLPSDRFFAERPEGSVSTLKIQRTQQEDSAVYLCASSFFKVPVRGLYEQYFGPGTRLTVT.

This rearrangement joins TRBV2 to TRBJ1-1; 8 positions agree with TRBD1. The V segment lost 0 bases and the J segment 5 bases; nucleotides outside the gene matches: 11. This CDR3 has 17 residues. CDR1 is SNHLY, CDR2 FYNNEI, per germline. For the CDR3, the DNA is TGTGCCAGCAGTGAAGCGCTTGGTCGACAGGGGCGGACTGAAGCTTTCTTT. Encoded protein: CASSEALGRQGRTEAFF. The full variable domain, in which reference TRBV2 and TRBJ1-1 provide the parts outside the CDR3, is EPEVTQTPSHQVTQMGQEVILRCVPISNHLYFYWYRQILGQKVEFLVSFYNNEISEKSEIFDDQFSVERPDGSNFTLKIRSTKLEDSAMYFCASSEALGRQGRTEAFFGQGTRLTVV.